This T cell receptor beta chain derives from a study of cytomegalovirus exposure and HLA in healthy donors. Looked up from germline, CDR1 is LGHNA and CDR2 is YSLEER. Trimming removed 0 bases from V and 14 bases from J; junction bases left unmatched: 13. The CDR3 contains 16 residues. The count of this clone is one. The PCR ran on 60 Vbeta and 13 Jbeta primers. Repertoires were generated with immunoSEQ multiplex PCR, while TCRdb's copy carries only in-frame clones and drops some. Here the sample spans about 150,000 clones, roughly 82% being singletons. This receptor was taken from a woman aged 45-60 years in good health and CMV-seropositive. This chain joins TRBV4-3 and TRBJ1-6; TRBD1 aligns across 7 bases. The sample taken for sequencing was PBMCs. The CDR3 here is CASSQEADRTVRALHF. The CDR3 DNA reads TGCGCCAGCAGCCAAGAGGCGGACAGGACGGTCAGGGCCCTCCACTTT.